This T cell receptor beta chain derives from a study of early T cells in non-severe SARS-CoV-2 infection (dated by TCRdb to the early 2020s). Regarding the complete study: Because TCR sequencing was done on bulk RNA from unsorted whole blood, the alpha and beta chains could not be paired. Study-wide findings and limitations: Matching against VDJdb was skewed toward anti-spike CD8 responses, likely underestimated virus-specific expansions, and missed private and CD4 specificities.

Reading the germline V gene gives CDR1 SGDLS and CDR2 YYNGEE. The cysteine opens and the phenylalanine closes a CDR3 of 13 amino acids. The read is trimmed to its CDR3 DNA, 39 bases read in frame from base 1. Between the V and J ends, shortened by 0 bases and 3 bases respectively, the junction contains 7 bases. Turning to this clonotype: No cognate antigen has been identified for it. The input lacks base qualities; no much larger clone sits a single base away.

Set within a cohort of healthcare workers in London, UK, this nested case-control study involved weekly PCR testing of nasopharyngeal swabs along with blood sampling. Between 23 and 31 March 2020, the week of the UK lockdown, healthcare workers were enrolled and then followed up weekly for as long as 16 weeks. Receptors were amplified or captured by 5' RACE. TCRdb lists the instrument as NextSeq 500. Unique molecular identifiers were attached to individual cDNA molecules in the TCR library protocol so that sequencing error and PCR bias could be corrected. Sequencing covered both TCR alpha and beta chains, and within each sample the abundances of alpha and beta sequences were tightly co-correlated. In the original analysis: Decombinator V4 was used to perform V gene, J gene and CDR3 annotation of TCR sequences. Expanded TCRs were defined as changing significantly between any two time points under a Poisson model with p below 0.0001. Abundances of TCRs were expressed as counts per million after normalisation to the total number of TCRs sequenced in each sample. TRAV1-2 paired with TRAJ12, TRAJ20 or TRAJ33 defined MAIT TCRs, while TRAV10 paired with TRAJ18 defined iNKT TCRs. VDJdb, accessed 1 November 2021, was searched for CMV, EBV and SARS-CoV-2 annotated TCRs, excluding TCRs annotated for multiple antigens. TCRdb reworked the public reads: Q25 trimming with fastp, MiXCR clone assembly, productive beta chains retained. One record per CDR3 amino acid sequence lists the most common genes and DNA. The V and J calls come from TCRdb's annotation, not from the publication. This sample gives tens of thousands of distinct CDR3 sequences in total; over 9.5% of them show up just once. The ten top clones hold 6% to 8.5% of the sample.

The sequences come from whole blood, collected at baseline. The receptor was derived from an adult who was a healthcare worker with PCR-confirmed SARS-CoV-2 infection or an uninfected control (not recorded which). The rearranged segments are TRBV9 and TRBJ2-7; the D segment cannot be called with confidence. CDR3 sequence: CASSVGLGYEQYF. DNA sequence: TGTGCCAGCAGCGTAGGTCTGGGCTACGAGCAGTACTTC.